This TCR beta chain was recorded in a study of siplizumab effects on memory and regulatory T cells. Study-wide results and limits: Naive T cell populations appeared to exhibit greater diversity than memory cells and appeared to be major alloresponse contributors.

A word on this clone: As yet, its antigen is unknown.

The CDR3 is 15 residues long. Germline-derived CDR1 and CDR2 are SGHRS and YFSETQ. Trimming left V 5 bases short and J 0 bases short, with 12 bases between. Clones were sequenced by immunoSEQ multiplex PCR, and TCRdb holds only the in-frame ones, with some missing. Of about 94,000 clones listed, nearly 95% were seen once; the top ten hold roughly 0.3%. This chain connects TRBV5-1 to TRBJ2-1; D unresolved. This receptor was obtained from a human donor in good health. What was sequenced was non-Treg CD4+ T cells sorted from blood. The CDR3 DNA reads TGCGCCAGCAGTTCGGCTATGAGCTCCTACAATGAGCAGTTCTTC. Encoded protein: CASSSAMSSYNEQFF.